One sample yielded the 24 T cell receptor beta chains listed below, sequenced in a study of T cells in pancreatic ductal adenocarcinoma. This table comes from immunoSEQ multiplex PCR, and its TCRdb copy is limited to in-frame clones, with some not included. The repertoire has approximately 97,000 clones, 90% to 95% of them found once; the top ten carry roughly 3%. Surgery without prior neoadjuvant therapy was the treatment of the selected pancreatic ductal adenocarcinoma patients. The sample taken for sequencing was PBMCs. The receptors originated from a human donor with pancreatic ductal adenocarcinoma.

This chain links TRBV27 with TRBJ2-7; 8 bases align to TRBD1. Trimming cost V 3 bases and J 4 bases; bases outside gene matches: 11. Germline V gene lookup returns CDR1 MNHEY and CDR2 SMNVEV (reference sequence). This CDR3 is built from 16 residues. The CDR3 reads CASSFSGQGGRYEQYF. CDR3 nucleotides: TGTGCCAGCAGTTTTTCCGGACAGGGCGGTCGGTACGAGCAGTACTTC.

This chain joins TRBV29-1 and TRBJ2-7; D may be TRBD1 (6 bases). With 6 bases removed from V and 0 bases from J, the gap between germline ends came to 9 bases. The length of the CDR3 is 12 residues. From germline, CDR1 is SQVTM and CDR2 ANQGSEA. CDR3 in DNA: TGCAGCGTCTGGGACACCTCCTACGAGCAGTACTTC. This sequence encodes CSVWDTSYEQYF.

This clone has only one observation. The V gene is TRBV5-1, the J gene TRBJ2-1; tentatively, D is TRBD1 (6 bases). V lost 2 bases and J lost 7, with 10 bases in between. CDR3 length equals 13 residues. In germline, CDR1 is SGHRS, CDR2 YFSETQ. The CDR3 sequence: CASSFQGINEQFF. The DNA for the CDR3 is TGCGCCAGCAGCTTCCAGGGGATTAATGAGCAGTTCTTC.

The chain combines TRBV6-1 with TRBJ2-7; TRBD2 aligns across 11 bases. Germline CDR1 reads MNHNS; CDR2 reads SASEGT. The CDR3 has 15 amino acids. The V gene end was trimmed by 7 bases and the J gene end by 0 bases; junction bases not matched to a gene: 5. Written as DNA, the CDR3 is TGTGCCAGCACATACCTAGCGGGGGGCTCCTACGAGCAGTACTTC. Translated, it gives CASTYLAGGSYEQYF.

V is TRBV28 and J is TRBJ2-1; TRBD2 matches 7 bases. Germline V gene sequence: CDR1 MDHEN, CDR2 SYDVKM. CDR3 length equals 17 residues. With V trimmed by 1 base and J by 0 bases, 6 bases remained unmatched. CDR3 coding DNA: TGTGCCAGCAGTTTATTGAGCGGGGCGAGCTCCTACAATGAGCAGTTCTTC. This translates into CASSLLSGASSYNEQFF.

The chain links TRBV6-1 to TRBJ2-1, with TRBD2 matching over 11 bases. V lost 7 bases, J lost 4 bases, and 6 bases stayed unmatched. The CDR3 totals 15 residues. CDR1 MNHNS and CDR2 SASEGT come from the germline V gene. The CDR3 sequence: CASKATSGGYNEQFF. CDR3 DNA sequence: TGTGCCAGCAAGGCCACTAGCGGGGGATACAATGAGCAGTTCTTC.

The chain has TRBV6-6 and TRBJ1-1, with 7 bases identical to TRBD1. The CDR3 spans 13 residues. Trimming removed 6 bases from V and 1 base from J; junction bases left unmatched: 2. Germline CDR1 MNHNY, CDR2 SVGAGI (reference sequence). CDR3 region: CASRGTANTEAFF. CDR3 DNA sequence: TGTGCCAGCAGAGGGACAGCGAACACTGAAGCTTTCTTT.

This chain connects TRBV11-2 to TRBJ2-6, with D uncertain. Trimming removed 1 base from V and 7 bases from J, with 5 bases in between. CDR3 length: 13 amino acids. Germline CDR1 reads SGHAT; CDR2 reads FQNNGV. This chain's CDR3 is CASSLGAANVLTF. CDR3 coding DNA: TGTGCCAGCAGCTTAGGGGCCGCCAACGTCCTGACTTTC.

The genes are TRBV19 and TRBJ2-5, with 7 bases identical to TRBD2. Per germline, CDR1 LNHDA and CDR2 SQIVND (reference sequence). The CDR3 loop spans 13 amino acids. The trim removed 4 bases at V and 9 bases at J, leaving 8 bases unmatched. CDR3 residues: CASSTERDKPQYF. CDR3 bases: TGTGCCAGTAGTACGGAGCGGGATAAGCCCCAGTACTTC.

The V call is TRBV7-9, the J call TRBJ1-4; TRBD1 matches 7 bases. The CDR3 has 14 residues. The V gene's germline CDR1 is SEHNR and CDR2 FQNEAQ (reference sequence). Losses at the gene ends were 2 bases for V and 7 bases for J; bases not matched to a gene: 4. The CDR3: CASSLQGGGEKLFF. The CDR3 nucleotides are TGTGCCAGCAGCTTACAGGGGGGCGGTGAAAAACTGTTTTTT.

As to this clone: This same CDR3 is encoded by further DNA sequences in the sample. The J gene is TRBJ2-7, the V gene TRBV30, with TRBD1 matching over 10 bases. CDR1 and CDR2 from the germline V gene are GTSNPN and SVGIG (reference sequence). This CDR3 has 14 residues. V dropped 0 bases and J dropped 2; count of bases not matched to a gene: 1. The CDR3: CAWSVGQGPYEQYF. The CDR3 region has the DNA TGTGCCTGGAGTGTGGGACAGGGGCCCTACGAGCAGTACTTC.

The rearrangement uses TRBV19 and TRBJ1-4; TRBD1 is a possible D gene (6 bases). Trimming pared 4 bases from V and 2 bases from J, leaving 8 bases between. The CDR3 is made up of 14 amino acids. From germline, CDR1 is LNHDA and CDR2 SQIVND (reference sequence). The CDR3 region has the DNA TGTGCCAGTAGTACCCAGGGGACTAATGAAAAACTGTTTTTT. This gives the protein CASSTQGTNEKLFF.

The rearrangement joins TRBV27 to TRBJ2-7, with 12 bases lining up with TRBD1. The CDR3 has 15 amino acids. CDR1 is MNHEY and CDR2 is SMNVEV in the germline V gene (reference sequence). The trim removed 4 bases at V and 5 bases at J, leaving 6 bases unmatched. The CDR3 region is CASSSGTGGAHEQYF. CDR3 sequence (DNA): TGTGCCAGCAGTTCGGGGACAGGGGGCGCTCACGAGCAGTACTTC.

The V gene is TRBV29-1, the J gene TRBJ2-7, with 9 bases identical to TRBD1. CDR1 and CDR2 (germline): SQVTM, ANQGSEA. The CDR3 runs 12 residues. The ends lost 4 bases at V and 6 bases at J; junction bases unmatched: 4. The CDR3 region is CSVGDRDSEQYF. CDR3 nucleotide sequence: TGCAGCGTTGGGGACAGGGACTCCGAGCAGTACTTC.

CDR3 loop: CASSTYGLAADEQFF. CDR3 DNA sequence: TGTGCCAGCAGCACATACGGACTAGCCGCCGATGAGCAGTTCTTC. The chain combines TRBV7-2 with TRBJ2-1; 8 bases match TRBD2. This CDR3 contains 15 residues. Germline V CDR1 and CDR2: SGHTA, FQGNSA. V dropped 5 bases and J dropped 8; count of bases not matched to a gene: 11.

V usage is TRBV7-9 and J usage is TRBJ2-1; possible D gene TRBD2, 5 bases. V lost 4 bases to trimming and J lost 0 bases, with 10 bases between them. The CDR3 spans 15 residues. CDR1 SEHNR and CDR2 FQNEAQ come from the germline V gene (reference sequence). In DNA, the CDR3 is TGTGCCAGCAGCTACCCTGGGAGCTCCTACAATGAGCAGTTCTTC. It is translated as CASSYPGSSYNEQFF.

V usage is TRBV11-2 and J usage is TRBJ2-5, with unresolved D. V was pared by 4 bases and J by 2 bases, with 8 bases between. CDR1 and CDR2 from the germline V gene are SGHAT and FQNNGV. This CDR3 comprises 13 residues. The CDR3 here is CASSSQAQETQYF. CDR3 nucleotides: TGTGCCAGCAGCTCCCAGGCACAAGAGACCCAGTACTTC.

The rearrangement uses TRBV28 and TRBJ2-1; possibly TRBD2 for D (6 bases). The CDR3 length is 15 residues. V lost 4 bases and J lost 7, with 17 bases in between. In germline, CDR1 is MDHEN, CDR2 SYDVKM. The CDR3 DNA reads as TGTGCCAGCAGTTCCCTAACGGGAGTAAGTAATGAGCAGTTCTTC. It translates to CASSSLTGVSNEQFF. The full variable domain, with the rest looked up from reference TRBV28 and TRBJ2-1, is DVKVTQSSRYLVKRTGEKVFLECVQDMDHENMFWYRQDPGLGLRLIYFSYDVKMKEKGDIPEGYSVSREKKERFSLILESASTNQTSMYLCASSSLTGVSNEQFFGPGTRLTVL.

The V gene is TRBV28, the J gene TRBJ2-3, with D perhaps TRBD1 (5 bases). CDR3 size: 14 residues. Germline values: CDR1 MDHEN, CDR2 SYDVKM. The V and J ends lost 6 bases and 3 bases respectively, with 13 bases between them. This CDR3 reads CASSMDTITDTQYF. In DNA, the CDR3 is TGTGCCAGCAGCATGGACACTATAACAGATACGCAGTATTTT.

This clone showed up just once. The rearrangement links TRBV11-2 to TRBJ1-2; D not resolved. The CDR3 runs to 15 residues. CDR1 is SGHAT, CDR2 FQNNGV, per germline. Trimming stripped 0 bases from V and 7 bases from J, with 15 bases between. The CDR3 coding sequence is TGTGCCAGCAGCTTAGATCCTTCCGTAGTTGGTGGCTACACCTTC. Translation gives CASSLDPSVVGGYTF.

The chain is built from TRBV28 and TRBJ2-7; TRBD1 aligns across 9 bases. Germline lookup yields CDR1 MDHEN and CDR2 SYDVKM. Trimming took 4 bases from V and 5 from J; bases not matched to a gene: 9. The length of the CDR3 is 15 residues. The CDR3 nucleotides read TGTGCCAGCAGTTCCGGAGGGACAGGGACGAACGAGCAGTACTTC. This gives the protein CASSSGGTGTNEQYF.

This chain uses TRBV5-1 with TRBJ2-1, with D perhaps TRBD1 (6 bases). V was cut by 2 bases and J by 4 bases, with 10 bases left in between. Germline V gene lookup returns CDR1 SGHRS and CDR2 YFSETQ. This CDR3 has 14 residues. CDR3 protein: CASSFVGTYNEQFF. Written as DNA, the CDR3 is TGCGCCAGCAGCTTCGTCGGGACATACAATGAGCAGTTCTTC.

V gene TRBV10-3 combines with J gene TRBJ2-5; D might be TRBD1 (5 bases). The V gene lost 8 bases and the J gene lost 1 base, with 11 bases spanning the gap. CDR1 ENHRY and CDR2 SYGVKD come from the germline V gene. The CDR3 contains 13 residues. CDR3 coding DNA: TGTGCCATCGCGGTGACAGCCCAAGAGACCCAGTACTTC. This sequence encodes CAIAVTAQETQYF.

The rearrangement joins TRBV7-9 to TRBJ2-3, with D perhaps TRBD2 (7 bases). CDR1 and CDR2 (germline): SEHNR, FQNEAQ (reference sequence). The V and J ends lost 6 bases and 1 base respectively, with 11 bases between them. This CDR3 comprises 14 residues. The CDR3 bases are TGTGCCAGCAGGAGGGAGGGGGGCACAGATACGCAGTATTTT. It translates to CASRREGGTDTQYF.